The clone carrying this T cell receptor (beta chain) appeared a single time. The record originates from a study of shared clonotypes between healthy human individuals. As for the study in general: CD4 naive and CD4 memory each took three plates per donor, while CD8 naive took two and CD8 memory one.

V lost 5 bases and J 4 bases, leaving 10 bases between the germline ends. CDR1 is SGHTA, CDR2 FQGTGA, per germline. The CDR3 totals 13 residues. TCRdb keeps only in-frame clones here, not all; method: immunoSEQ multiplex PCR. Of about 100,000 clones listed, 68% are singletons. Sequenced sample: memory CD8+ T cells sorted from blood. Indicated subset: CD45RO+ cells pooled with CCR7-negative TemRA cells. The sequence derives from a man under 40 in good health. V usage is TRBV7-3 and J usage is TRBJ2-3; TRBD1 or TRBD2 may be the D gene (5 bases each). The chain's CDR3 is CASSPGTPDTQYF. Here the CDR3 DNA reads TGTGCCAGCAGCCCCGGGACCCCAGATACGCAGTATTTT.